This TCR beta chain was documented in a study of blood T cell repertoires in COVID-19. Unmatched junction bases numbered 3, after V lost 7 bases and J lost 2 bases. The CDR3 consists of 12 residues. The germline V gene has CDR1 SQVTM and CDR2 ANQGSEA. How the authors handled the data: Amplification from reference gene primers served as the basis for estimated nucleated cell counts. TCRdb keeps only in-frame clones here, not all; method: immunoSEQ multiplex PCR. D and trimming were read from the DNA, whereas the V and J calls and clone size are those reported in that table. The top ten hold 4% to 5% of the sample, which has 100,000 to 120,000 clones, around nine tenths seen once.

Sequencing was carried out using peripheral blood. This TCR came from a human donor in a cohort sampled during active COVID-19. The chain is built from TRBV29-1 and TRBJ2-5; 8 bases match TRBD1. The CDR3 nucleotides are TGCAGCGCTGGGGACAGGCAAGAGACCCAGTACTTC. Translated: CSAGDRQETQYF.